Listed here are 24 T cell receptor beta chains from one sample, sequenced in a study of blood T cells in healthy people across ages. Together with a sample-barcoded 5' primer, a J-beta primer mix was included in a second PCR lasting about 7 to 11 cycles. TCRdb recomputed calls from the 5' RACE reads with MiXCR, one row per CDR3 protein. The data contain roughly 1,500,000 distinct CDR3 sequences, about 32% of them singletons. Sequencing used blood. The receptors derive from a woman aged 25 to 39 in good health.

Remarks on this clonotype: A much larger clone sits a single nucleotide away, making a read error possible. The V call is TRBV12-3 or TRBV12-4, the J call TRBJ2-1; 8 nucleotides match TRBD2. This CDR3 has 14 residues. CDR3 bases: TGTACCAGCAGTTTGAGCGGGAGCAACAATGAGCAGTTCTTC. Its translation: CTSSLSGSNNEQFF.

This clonotype was found a few times. The chain employs TRBV5-6 and TRBJ2-7; 10 bases line up with TRBD1. V dropped 5 bases and J dropped 5; count of bases not matched to a gene: 7. Germline V gene sequence: CDR1 SGHDT, CDR2 YYEEEE. This CDR3 has 14 amino acids. DNA of the CDR3: TGTGCCAGCAGGGCCGGGACAGGGGCGGACGAGCAGTACTTC. As protein: CASRAGTGADEQYF. The whole variable domain, remainder taken from reference TRBV5-6 and TRBJ2-7, is DAGVTQSPTHLIKTRGQQVTLRCSPKSGHDTVSWYQQALGQGPQFIFQYYEEEERQRGNFPDRFSGHQFPNYSSELNVNALLLGDSALYLCASRAGTGADEQYFGPGTRLTVT.

The chain links TRBV7-6 to TRBJ1-6, with 11 bases identical to TRBD1. The germline CDR1 and CDR2 sequences are SGHVS and FNYEAQ. This CDR3 is 19 amino acids long. V gave up 5 bases and J gave up 7 bases; unmatched junction bases: 16. CDR3 sequence: CASSKEPGQGVMRNSPLHF. The CDR3 coding sequence is TGTGCCAGCAGCAAGGAACCGGGACAGGGGGTCATGAGGAATTCACCCCTCCACTTT.

This rearrangement joins TRBV20-1 to TRBJ2-7; D remains ambiguous. The V gene's germline CDR1 is DFQATT and CDR2 SNEGSKA (reference sequence). CDR3 length equals 11 residues. Trimming shortened V by 6 bases and J by 6 bases, and 12 bases separated the two germline ends. The CDR3 bases are TGCAGTGCCAGATCCGTCGGCGAGCAGTACTTC. This sequence encodes CSARSVGEQYF.

The rearrangement uses TRBV30 and TRBJ2-5, with TRBD1 identical over 11 bases. Germline V gives CDR1 GTSNPN, CDR2 SVGIG (reference sequence). The V gene end was trimmed by 8 bases and the J gene end by 5 bases; junction bases not matched to a gene: 16. The CDR3 contains 16 residues. The CDR3 loop is CAATQEPGQGVETQYF. The CDR3 DNA reads as TGTGCCGCCACGCAGGAACCGGGACAGGGGGTTGAGACCCAGTACTTC.

This clonotype has a handful of counts. This chain connects TRBV29-1 to TRBJ1-1; D gene uncertain. Germline CDR1 SQVTM, CDR2 ANQGSEA. The CDR3 contains 13 residues. Trimming removed 2 bases from V and 5 bases from J, with 12 bases in between. Written as DNA, the CDR3 is TGCAGCGTTGAAAAAAGGGCAGGTACTGAAGCTTTCTTT. It yields the protein CSVEKRAGTEAFF.

In this sample, this clonotype turned up a few times. CDR3 in DNA: TGTGCCAGCAGTTACGCCGAACGGGACTACGAGCAGTACTTC. Translating it yields CASSYAERDYEQYF. The V gene is TRBV6-6, the J gene TRBJ2-7; D is perhaps TRBD2 (5 bases). CDR3 length equals 14 residues. Germline lookup yields CDR1 MNHNY and CDR2 SVGAGI (reference sequence). The ends were cut back, 2 bases at V and 3 bases at J, with 11 bases in the middle.

This clonotype has just a few counts. The gene calls are TRBV13 and TRBJ1-2; D possibly corresponds to TRBD1 (5 bases). Germline CDR1 reads PRHDT; CDR2 reads FYEKMQ (reference sequence). V was cut by 4 bases and J by 0 bases, with 12 bases left in between. The CDR3 runs to 15 residues. CDR3 sequence: CASSSGQASNYGYTF. The CDR3 DNA reads as TGTGCCAGCAGCTCAGGGCAGGCTTCTAACTATGGCTACACCTTC.

The chain couples TRBV4-1 to TRBJ1-2; D is perhaps TRBD1 (5 bases). V lost 4 bases to trimming and J lost 1 base, with 19 bases between them. Per germline, CDR1 MGHRA and CDR2 YSYEKL. The CDR3 is made up of 17 amino acids. Here the CDR3 DNA reads TGCGCCAGCAGCCGAGGGGCACCGGGACGGCTTAACTATGGCTACACCTTC. Translated, it gives CASSRGAPGRLNYGYTF.

This clonotype was counted only a few times. The rearrangement links TRBV28 to TRBJ2-2, with 7 bases matching TRBD1. Germline CDR1 MDHEN, CDR2 SYDVKM. J was trimmed by 6 bases and V by 7 bases; bases with no gene match: 11. CDR3 length equals 15 residues. CDR3 in amino acids: CASNIGTVGSGELFF. DNA of the CDR3: TGTGCCAGCAATATCGGGACAGTCGGTTCCGGGGAGCTGTTTTTT.

This sequence joins TRBV4-1 and TRBJ1-6; maybe TRBD1 (6 bases). CDR1 and CDR2 from the germline V gene are MGHRA and YSYEKL. The CDR3 totals 16 residues. V lost 0 bases and J lost 9, with 15 bases in between. CDR3: CASSQDRGGVTSPLHF. The CDR3 DNA reads as TGCGCCAGCAGCCAAGACAGGGGAGGGGTGACTTCACCCCTCCACTTT.

This clonotype was seen more than once but under ten times. The chain links TRBV10-3 to TRBJ2-1, with 9 positions matching TRBD2. Germline loops: CDR1 ENHRY, CDR2 SYGVKD. V shed 0 bases, J shed 4 bases, and the junction held 7 bases outside the gene matches. The CDR3 has 17 amino acids. The CDR3 nucleotides are TGTGCCATCAGTGAGTCATCTAGCGGGGAGGATTACAATGAGCAGTTCTTC. Its translation: CAISESSSGEDYNEQFF.

V gene TRBV7-9 combines with J gene TRBJ2-5; 7 bases fit TRBD1. CDR1 and CDR2 from the germline V gene are SEHNR and FQNEAQ (reference sequence). The CDR3 loop spans 15 amino acids. Trimming removed 5 bases from V and 4 bases from J; junction bases left unmatched: 10. This CDR3 is CASSTDRVAVETQYF. The CDR3 region has the DNA TGTGCCAGCAGCACCGACAGGGTGGCTGTAGAGACCCAGTACTTC. Based on the CDR3 plus reference TRBV7-9 and TRBJ2-5, the full variable domain is DTGVSQNPRHKITKRGQNVTFRCDPISEHNRLYWYRQTLGQGPEFLTYFQNEAQLEKSRLLSDRFSAERPKGSFSTLEIQRTEQGDSAMYLCASSTDRVAVETQYFGPGTRLLVL.

The chain is built from TRBV20-1 and TRBJ1-1, with TRBD1 as a possible D gene (5 bases). CDR3 length: 16 residues. V was trimmed by 3 bases and J by 3 bases, leaving 20 bases between them. Germline lookup yields CDR1 DFQATT and CDR2 SNEGSKA (reference sequence). The CDR3 bases are TGCAGTGCTAGTCTCCTCTTTGGGGGGTTATACACTGAAGCTTTCTTT. This encodes CSASLLFGGLYTEAFF.

This chain connects TRBV12-3 or TRBV12-4 to TRBJ2-1; TRBD1 matches at 12 bases. The CDR3 extends over 15 amino acids. V lost 5 bases and J lost 8; bases outside the gene matches: 7. This chain's CDR3 is CASSRDRGRRDEQFF. CDR3 coding DNA: TGTGCCAGCAGTAGGGACAGGGGGCGGCGGGATGAGCAGTTCTTC.

Concerning this clonotype itself: A much larger clone lies one base from this, so it may be a read error. V usage is TRBV29-1 and J usage is TRBJ1-2; D may be TRBD1 (5 bases). Germline V lookup: CDR1 SQVTM, CDR2 ANQGSEA. V was shortened by 6 bases and J by 9 bases, with 14 bases between the two germline ends. CDR3 length equals 11 residues. The DNA of the CDR3 is TGCAGCGTCTGGGACGGCCAGAGCTACACCTTC. It translates to CSVWDGQSYTF.

As DNA, the CDR3 is TGTGCCAGCAGCTTGGGACACACTATCTACCTTTCCTACAATGAGCAGTTCTTC. Residues: CASSLGHTIYLSYNEQFF. This chain links TRBV7-2 with TRBJ2-1; TRBD1 is a possible D gene (6 bases). The V gene lost 3 bases and the J gene lost 1 base, with 19 bases spanning the gap. The CDR3 contains 18 residues. Per germline, CDR1 SGHTA and CDR2 FQGNSA. Supplemented by reference TRBV7-2 and TRBJ2-1, the full variable domain reads GAGVSQSPSNKVTEKGKDVELRCDPISGHTALYWYRQSLGQGLEFLIYFQGNSAPDKSGLPSDRFSAERTGGSVSTLTIQRTQQEDSAVYLCASSLGHTIYLSYNEQFFGPGTRLTVL.

This sequence joins TRBV12-3 or TRBV12-4 and TRBJ2-3, with D perhaps TRBD1 or TRBD2 (5 bases each). This CDR3 spans 14 amino acids. Trimming removed 5 bases from V and 6 bases from J, with 15 bases in between. This CDR3 reads CASSTGRGSDTQYF. As DNA, the CDR3 is TGTGCCAGCAGTACGGGGCGCGGTTCGGATACGCAGTATTTT.

The DNA of the CDR3 is TGCAGTGCTCGTGACGTGGCCCCCGGATCCACAGATACGCAGTATTTT. It yields the protein CSARDVAPGSTDTQYF. The chain is built from TRBV20-1 and TRBJ2-3; no firm D call. The germline V gene encodes CDR1 DFQATT and CDR2 SNEGSKA (reference sequence). The CDR3 runs to 16 residues. Trimming took off 5 bases at V and 2 bases at J, with 20 bases between the two ends.

In regard to this clonotype: A much larger clone differs by one base, so this may be a read error. The chain combines TRBV10-3 with TRBJ2-3, with 14 positions matching TRBD2. Germline loops: CDR1 ENHRY, CDR2 SYGVKD. CDR3 length: 14 residues. The CDR3 DNA follows: TGTGCCACCAGTGGGACTAGCGGGGGAGATACGCAGTATTTT. Translation gives CATSGTSGGDTQYF.

This clonotype occurred once. The chain has TRBV5-1 and TRBJ1-1, with D tentatively TRBD1 (6 bases). This CDR3 spans 12 amino acids. The ends were cut back, 4 bases at V and 9 bases at J, with 13 bases in the middle. Germline V gene lookup returns CDR1 SGHRS and CDR2 YFSETQ. The CDR3 nucleotides are TGCGCCAGCAGCCTCAGTTGGGACAAAGCTTTCTTT. Encoded protein: CASSLSWDKAFF.

The J gene is TRBJ2-5, the V gene TRBV25-1; 9 positions agree with TRBD2. This CDR3 region has 15 residues. The germline gives CDR1 MGHDK, CDR2 SYGVNS. V shed 5 bases, J shed 3 bases, and the junction held 7 bases outside the gene matches. In nucleotides, the CDR3 is TGTGCCAGCAGTTTAGGGACTAGCATAGAAGAGACCCAGTACTTC. It encodes CASSLGTSIEETQYF.

The J gene is TRBJ2-1, the V gene TRBV4-1, with D perhaps given as TRBD1 or TRBD2 (5 bases each). CDR1 and CDR2 (germline): MGHRA, YSYEKL. Trimming cost V 4 bases and J 2 bases, with 18 bases left between them. There are 17 residues in the CDR3. CDR3 sequence (DNA): TGCGCCAGCAGCCGGCCCGGGGCTCCCTACCCCTACAATGAGCAGTTCTTC. Translating it yields CASSRPGAPYPYNEQFF.

The chain employs TRBV9 and TRBJ2-7; D gene ambiguous. The CDR3 contains 15 residues. CDR1 and CDR2 (germline): SGDLS, YYNGEE. The ends were cut back, 0 bases at V and 3 bases at J, with 13 bases in the middle. The CDR3 nucleotides are TGTGCCAGCAGCGTAGGAAGGGCGATGTGCTACGAGCAGTACTTC. Its protein product is CASSVGRAMCYEQYF. The full variable domain, with the rest looked up from reference TRBV9 and TRBJ2-7, is DSGVTQTPKHLITATGQRVTLRCSPRSGDLSVYWYQQSLDQGLQFLIQYYNGEERAKGNILERFSAQQFPDLHSELNLSSLELGDSALYFCASSVGRAMCYEQYFGPGTRLTVT.